This T cell receptor beta chain was observed in a study of blood T cell repertoires in COVID-19 (dated by TCRdb to 2018 to 2020). Study-wide context: Collaborator samples came from the United States, Italy and Spain and covered acute and convalescent phases of COVID-19. The samples were drawn from the first 160 participants of the ongoing ImmuneRACE study and from 950 to 1,500 subjects provided by 6 global collaborators. The prospective study material was composed of cDNA or gDNA derived from T cells, B-cell-depleted T cells, or PBMCs. A freely available public database, intended as a resource for researchers studying the immune response to SARS-CoV-2, is where the repertoires were released. HLA class I and class II types, where available, came from metadata supplied by the sample provider rather than from assay-based typing. The sample metadata nearly always contained a de-identified subject ID, COVID-19 status, age in years and sex. The dataset comprised deeply sampled blood TCRbeta repertoires from subjects exposed to, actively infected with, or recovered from COVID-19.

TCRbeta CDR3 regions were amplified from genomic DNA by means of the immunoSEQ Assay, a bias-controlled multiplex PCR. In the authors' own workflow: Within the assay, amplification of reference gene primers was used to estimate how many nucleated cells each sample contained. To quantify the absolute abundance of each unique TCRbeta CDR3 rearrangement, sequence reads were collapsed and filtered. Productive Simpson clonality was computed per sample as the square root of Simpson's diversity index over productive rearrangements. TCRdb retrieved this table from immuneACCESS and kept in-frame rearrangements only. Not all clones are present; in checked studies, unresolved V genes account for under half, and no reason is known for the remainder. The V and J calls and clone size are taken from that table; D and trimming were inferred from the DNA. Counted in this sample were about 280,000 clones; approximately 90% of them appeared once. Around 3% of the sample belongs to the ten largest clones.

Whole blood was collected in K2EDTA tubes by collaborating institutions according to the institutions' own protocols. For TCRbeta analysis, collaborators shipped samples in one of three forms: frozen whole blood, isolated PBMCs, or DNA extracted from either of those sample types. The full study reports these points: Clinical and demographic metadata were provided uncurated, with the amount varying by source and participant.

Of note for this clone: The specificity of this receptor is unknown. Base qualities were left out, and no much larger clone turns up one base away.

Trimmed from V: 0 bases; trimmed from J: 6 bases; junction bases lacking a gene match: 3. For CDR1 and CDR2, the germline V gene lists LGHNA and YSLEER. The CDR3 holds 15 amino acids from the cysteine to the phenylalanine. The kept DNA is CDR3 alone, 45 bases in frame from the first base. The source material was peripheral blood. This clonotype was sampled from a woman in her thirties with active or convalescent COVID-19. The rearrangement combines TRBV4-3 with TRBJ1-4; 8 central bases correspond to TRBD1. The CDR3 region has the sequence CASSQDQGAYEKLFF. The base sequence is TGCGCCAGCAGCCAAGATCAGGGGGCATATGAAAAACTGTTTTTT.